These T cell receptor beta chains were read from a single sample in a study of neoadjuvant anti-PD-1 for oral cavity cancer. TCRdb's table, derived via immunoSEQ multiplex PCR, lists solely in-frame clones and lacks some. Among some 15,000 clones listed, 30% to 45% were seen once. Sequenced here: tumor tissue, sampled after nivolumab (anti-PD-1) treatment. These receptors all come from a person aged 35 to 85 with oral cavity squamous cell carcinoma. Each CDR3 is given with its conserved first and last residue. A D gene is named only where the DNA matches it firmly. The size field is filled for only some rows; it gives once, few, many or a size class.

clone_size	v_call	j_call	d_call	cdr3_nt	cdr3_aa
medium-sized	TRBV7-9	TRBJ2-5	NA	TGTGCCAGCAGCTGGGGGACAGCGGGGGAGACCCAGTACTTC	CASSWGTAGETQYF
NA	TRBV5-1	TRBJ1-1	TRBD1	TGTGCCAGCAGCTTAATCAACAGGGGGGGAACTGAAGCTTTCTTT	CASSLINRGGTEAFF
NA	TRBV9	TRBJ2-3	NA	TGTGCCAGCGAGAGGAGTGGAGTTAGCACAGATACGCAGTATTTT	CASERSGVSTDTQYF
NA	TRBV9	TRBJ1-3	NA	TGTGCCAGCAGCGTAGTAAGCTCTGGAAACACCATATATTTT	CASSVVSSGNTIYF
few	TRBV5-4	TRBJ2-3	NA	TGTGCCAGCAGCTTGGTAGCAACCCCAGATACGCAGTATTTT	CASSLVATPDTQYF
NA	TRBV6-5	TRBJ1-2	NA	TGTGCCAGCAGTTACCTCCAGGGCCGGGGCTACACCTTC	CASSYLQGRGYTF
NA	TRBV6-1	TRBJ2-7	TRBD1	TGTGCCAGCAGTGGGGGGACAGGCTACGAGCAGTACTTC	CASSGGTGYEQYF
NA	TRBV6-1	TRBJ1-5	TRBD1	TGTGCCACCGCGGACAGGGGTGAGAGTCGGCCCCAGCATTTT	CATADRGESRPQHF
few	TRBV6-1	TRBJ1-1	TRBD1	TGTGCCAGCAGTGGAGGGACAGTAACAGACACTGAAGCTTTCTTT	CASSGGTVTDTEAFF
NA	TRBV29-1	TRBJ2-7	NA	TGCAGCGTTACAGCACCGGGGGGACAGGCGGCCCCCTACGAGCAGTACTTC	CSVTAPGGQAAPYEQYF
NA	TRBV5-1	TRBJ1-2	NA	TGCGCCAGCAGCTTGGCAACTAACTATGGCTACACCTTC	CASSLATNYGYTF
NA	TRBV9	TRBJ2-5	TRBD2	TGTGCCAGCAGCGTAGGGGAGGGGTTAAGTAAAGAGACCCAGTACTTC	CASSVGEGLSKETQYF
NA	TRBV5-1	TRBJ1-4	NA	TGCGCCAGCAGCTTGGGACAGCCTATTGAAAAACTGTTTTTT	CASSLGQPIEKLFF
NA	TRBV11-3	TRBJ2-3	TRBD1	TGTGCCAGCAGCCCCGGGACAGCGGACACAGATACGCAGTATTTT	CASSPGTADTDTQYF
NA	TRBV5-4	TRBJ1-1	TRBD1	TGTGCCAGCAGCCCGGGGACAGGATACACTGAAGCTTTCTTT	CASSPGTGYTEAFF
NA	TRBV6-5	TRBJ2-5	TRBD1	TGTGCCAGCAGTTCGTCACAGGGGCCGGAGACCCAGTACTTC	CASSSSQGPETQYF
once	TRBV11-3	TRBJ2-1	NA	TGTGCCAGCAGCTTAGGCATCTCCGAGAATGAGCAGTTCTTC	CASSLGISENEQFF
NA	TRBV7-6	TRBJ1-2	NA	TGTGCCAGCAGCTTGAAGGGGGGGCAGGTGCCTAACTATGGCTACACCTTC	CASSLKGGQVPNYGYTF
NA	TRBV10-3	TRBJ2-3	TRBD1	TGTGCCATCAGTGATCCCCATCAGGGGACAGGCACAGATACGCAGTATTTT	CAISDPHQGTGTDTQYF
NA	TRBV6-6	TRBJ1-1	TRBD1	TGTGCCAGCAGTTACCGACAGGGCAACACTGAAGCTTTCTTT	CASSYRQGNTEAFF
NA	TRBV7-9	TRBJ2-5	TRBD1	TGTGCCAGCGGGTTCCCCAAACAGGGGGGCACTGAAGAGACCCAGTACTTC	CASGFPKQGGTEETQYF
medium-sized	TRBV6-6	TRBJ2-3	NA	TGTGCCAGCAGTTACCTAGGGGCAGATACGCAGTATTTT	CASSYLGADTQYF
NA	TRBV5-6	TRBJ1-4	NA	TGTGCCAGCAGCTTCCAGGGGCACTTTAATGAAAAACTGTTTTTT	CASSFQGHFNEKLFF
many	TRBV19	TRBJ1-2	NA	TGTGCCAGTAGAGGGGCATACTATGGCTACACCTTC	CASRGAYYGYTF
NA	TRBV6-5	TRBJ1-1	TRBD1	TGTGCCAGCAGGACTCGGACAGGGAACACTGAAGCTTTCTTT	CASRTRTGNTEAFF
few	TRBV14	TRBJ2-7	NA	TGTGCCAGCAGCCTAAGACAGGGAGGAGGCGAGCAGTACTTC	CASSLRQGGGEQYF
NA	TRBV4-1	TRBJ2-7	NA	TGCGCCAGCAGCCAAGAGGCGGCAGGTAGGACAGTCACCTACGAGCAGTACTTC	CASSQEAAGRTVTYEQYF
NA	TRBV6-5	TRBJ1-4	NA	TGTGCCAGCAGTTACTCACCGGGGGGGTTTGAAAAACTGTTTTTT	CASSYSPGGFEKLFF
NA	TRBV4-1	TRBJ1-5	NA	TGCGCCAGCAGCCAAGAGCCCCCGGGGGCCCCGACTAATCAGCCCCAGCATTTT	CASSQEPPGAPTNQPQHF
NA	TRBV19	TRBJ1-2	TRBD1	TGTGCCAGTAGTATCTCGGGACAGGGCTTTGGCTACACCTTC	CASSISGQGFGYTF
few	TRBV6-5	TRBJ2-5	TRBD2	TGTGCCAGCAGTTCCCCCGCGGGGGGAGGTGAGACCCAGTACTTC	CASSSPAGGGETQYF
NA	TRBV5-1	TRBJ2-3	NA	TGCGCCAGCATGGGGGGGCCGGGAACAGATACGCAGTATTTT	CASMGGPGTDTQYF
NA	TRBV10-3	TRBJ2-5	NA	TGTGCCATCAGTGAGTCATACAGAGAAGAGACCCAGTACTTC	CAISESYREETQYF
NA	TRBV25-1	TRBJ2-7	TRBD1	TGTGCCAGCAGTGCTACAGGGGGCGGCCGGTACTTC	CASSATGGGRYF
many	TRBV5-6	TRBJ1-1	NA	TGTGCCAGCAGCTTAGGGACACCCATGAACACTGAAGCTTTCTTT	CASSLGTPMNTEAFF
many	TRBV9	TRBJ1-5	NA	TGTGCCAGCAGCGTAGTGGGTAGCAATCAGCCCCAGCATTTT	CASSVVGSNQPQHF
NA	TRBV6-5	TRBJ1-2	NA	TGTGCCAGCAGTTCACGGGACACAGGATCGTATGGCTACACCTTC	CASSSRDTGSYGYTF
few	TRBV25-1	TRBJ1-2	TRBD1	TGTGCCAGCAGTGAAAGACAGGGGTATGGCTACACCTTC	CASSERQGYGYTF
NA	TRBV5-1	TRBJ2-5	NA	TGCGCCAGCAGCTTCGACGGACACCAAGAGACCCAGTACTTC	CASSFDGHQETQYF
large	TRBV2	TRBJ1-6	NA	TGTGCCAGCAGGGGAGACGGGGGCGATCTCCACTTT	CASRGDGGDLHF
few	TRBV11-2	TRBJ2-2	NA	TGTGCCAGCAGCTTAGTCCGCAGGGCCAACACCGGGGAGCTGTTTTTT	CASSLVRRANTGELFF
NA	TRBV11-2	TRBJ2-2	NA	TGTGCCGGAGGGGGGCCCGGGGGCACCGGGGAGCTGTTTTTT	CAGGGPGGTGELFF
NA	TRBV4-3	TRBJ1-5	NA	TGCGCCAGCAGCCAAGGAGGACTGGGTCAGCCCCAGCATTTT	CASSQGGLGQPQHF